One sample yielded the 24 T cell receptor beta chains listed below, sequenced in a study of T-cell memory formation after mild COVID-19. A single record per CDR3 protein comes from TCRdb applying MiXCR to the 5' RACE reads. This table holds about 420,000 distinct CDR3 sequences, 23% found once. Sequencing used PBMCs or a T cell subset sorted from them (not recorded which). Receptors were obtained from an adult woman who had mild COVID-19 (a few samples of this study predate the infection). Cell type and time point are not known.

This chain links TRBV7-9 with TRBJ2-7; no clear D. Per the germline V gene, CDR1 is SEHNR and CDR2 is FQNEAQ (reference sequence). Trimming took 2 bases from V and 0 from J, leaving 5 bases between them. The CDR3 runs to 13 residues. CDR3 bases: TGTGCCAGCAGCTTACGAAACTCCTACGAGCAGTACTTC. Its translation: CASSLRNSYEQYF.

This clonotype was counted only a few times. The DNA for the CDR3 is TGTGCCAGCAGTCCCGGGACTAGCGCGTCCTACGAGCAGTACTTC. Translated: CASSPGTSASYEQYF. This rearrangement joins TRBV12-3 or TRBV12-4 to TRBJ2-7; 10 nucleotides line up with TRBD2. This CDR3 has 15 residues. After removal of 5 bases from V and 1 base from J, the junction contained 5 bases not matched to a gene.

There are a few counts of this clonotype. V is TRBV7-8 and J is TRBJ2-5; 7 nucleotides agree with TRBD1. V shed 4 bases and J 4 bases; nucleotides not matched to a gene: 3. This CDR3 comprises 13 residues. Germline V lookup: CDR1 SGHVS, CDR2 FQNEAQ. The DNA for the CDR3 is TGTGCCAGCAGCTGGACAGGCCCAGAGACCCAGTACTTC. It codes for CASSWTGPETQYF.

This rearrangement joins TRBV5-1 to TRBJ2-5; maybe TRBD1 (5 bases). The CDR3 consists of 12 residues. Trimming cost V 0 bases and J 9 bases, with 9 bases left between them. The germline CDR1 and CDR2 sequences are SGHRS and YFSETQ. This CDR3 reads CASSLALQAQYF. In DNA, the CDR3 is TGCGCCAGCAGCTTGGCCCTACAGGCCCAGTACTTC.

The CDR3 DNA follows: TGTGCCAGCTCACGTGAGGGGGACTATGGCTACACCTTC. This sequence encodes CASSREGDYGYTF. The rearrangement uses TRBV18 and TRBJ1-2, with a weak D call TRBD1 (6 bases). CDR1 and CDR2 (germline): KGHSH, LQKENI. The CDR3 is made up of 13 amino acids. The ends were cut back, 4 bases at V and 3 bases at J, with 9 bases in the middle.

The sample holds a few counts of this clonotype. The chain's CDR3 is CASSRPGTGPWGTDTQYF. The CDR3 DNA follows: TGCGCCAGCAGCCGTCCCGGGACTGGTCCCTGGGGCACAGATACGCAGTATTTT. The gene calls are TRBV4-1 and TRBJ2-3; a possible D gene is TRBD2 (6 bases). The CDR3 sequence is 18 residues long. Looked up from germline, CDR1 is MGHRA and CDR2 is YSYEKL. The V end was cut by 4 bases, the J end by 1 base, with 21 bases between.

The chain carries TRBV9 and TRBJ1-6; D gene unclear. Trimming pared 1 base from V and 7 bases from J, leaving 9 bases between. CDR1 is SGDLS and CDR2 is YYNGEE in the germline V gene. The CDR3 extends over 14 amino acids. The CDR3 here is CASSVRHGNSPLHF. The CDR3 DNA reads TGTGCCAGCAGCGTAAGACACGGAAATTCACCCCTCCACTTT.

This clonotype is labeled medium-sized. The rearrangement links TRBV7-2 to TRBJ2-2; D might be TRBD1 (5 bases). Trimming took off 1 base at V and 9 bases at J, with 12 bases between the two ends. Germline V lookup: CDR1 SGHTA, CDR2 FQGNSA. The CDR3 is 14 amino acids. In DNA, the CDR3 is TGTGCCAGCAGCTTAGGGGCAGGGAATCGGGAGCTGTTTTTT. Residues: CASSLGAGNRELFF.

The sample holds a few counts of this clonotype. The chain couples TRBV20-1 to TRBJ1-5; TRBD1 agrees at 7 bases. Germline values: CDR1 DFQATT, CDR2 SNEGSKA (reference sequence). Trimming at V came to 2 bases and at J to 6 bases, leaving 7 bases not matched to a gene. This CDR3 region has 14 residues. In nucleotides, the CDR3 is TGCAGTGCTAGATCGACAGGGAGGGGTCAGCCCCAGCATTTT. It specifies CSARSTGRGQPQHF.

In its sample, this clonotype was seen a few times. The J gene is TRBJ1-1, the V gene TRBV6-2 or TRBV6-3; D is perhaps TRBD1 (6 bases). V dropped 7 bases and J dropped 9 bases, with 18 bases sitting between them. Per germline, CDR1 MNHEY and CDR2 SVGEGT. CDR3 length: 13 residues. CDR3 in DNA: TGTGCCAGCAAGGCCAGGGGAGGGGGAAAAGCTTTCTTT. Amino acid sequence: CASKARGGGKAFF.

The chain combines TRBV20-1 with TRBJ2-1; D possibly corresponds to TRBD1 (6 bases). With 5 bases removed from V and 6 bases from J, the gap between germline ends came to 11 bases. The CDR3 spans 12 residues. Germline CDR1 is DFQATT and CDR2 is SNEGSKA (reference sequence). The DNA for the CDR3 is TGCAGTGCTCGGACAGTCACCAATGAGCAGTTCTTC. Its translation: CSARTVTNEQFF.

The genes are TRBV4-3 and TRBJ2-3; TRBD2 aligns across 7 bases. The ends lost 0 bases at V and 3 bases at J; junction bases unmatched: 9. The CDR3 sequence is 17 residues long. Germline V gives CDR1 LGHNA, CDR2 YSLEER. CDR3 sequence reads: CASSQDIVGGPTDTQYF. In DNA, the CDR3 is TGCGCCAGCAGCCAAGATATTGTGGGAGGGCCGACAGATACGCAGTATTTT.

This clonotype has just a few counts. The missing conserved phenylalanine or tryptophan at the end of this CDR3 makes a read error likely. Because the CDR3's place on the DNA is in doubt, the DNA is left out and the CDR3 is given as listed by TCRdb. The gene calls are TRBV3-1 and TRBJ1-4; the table gives TRBD1 as D, unverified against the DNA. Germline assignment: CDR1 LGHDT and CDR2 YNNKEL (reference sequence). Including both end residues, the CDR3 is 9 amino acids long. The chain's CDR3 is CASSPQGLC.

This clonotype was counted between two and nine times. This rearrangement joins TRBV15 to TRBJ2-2; possible D gene TRBD1, 6 bases. The germline V and J ends were trimmed by 4 bases and 4 bases, with 10 bases remaining between them. There are 14 residues in the CDR3. The V gene's germline CDR1 is LNHNV and CDR2 YYDKDF (reference sequence). The CDR3 protein is CATSTGTSTGELFF. CDR3 DNA sequence: TGTGCCACCAGCACCGGGACATCCACCGGGGAGCTGTTTTTT.

V is TRBV7-9 and J is TRBJ1-2; TRBD1 agrees at 8 bases. The CDR3 covers 13 residues. CDR1 SEHNR and CDR2 FQNEAQ come from the germline V gene (reference sequence). V was pared by 6 bases and J by 7 bases, with 7 bases of the junction left unmatched. The CDR3 coding sequence is TGTGCCAGCAGTTCTCAGGGGGCGCTTGGCTACACCTTC. It encodes CASSSQGALGYTF.

This clonotype was observed a few times. This rearrangement joins TRBV7-2 to TRBJ2-3; TRBD1 matches at 8 bases. Germline V lookup: CDR1 SGHTA, CDR2 FQGNSA. The ends lost 5 bases at V and 6 bases at J; junction bases unmatched: 7. CDR3 size: 14 residues. The CDR3 bases are TGTGCCAGCAGCCTTTACAGGGGGAGGGATACGCAGTATTTT. Amino acids: CASSLYRGRDTQYF.

This clonotype was counted only a few times. The V and J genes are TRBV28 and TRBJ2-3; 8 nucleotides match TRBD1. The CDR3 contains 16 residues. Trimming at V came to 3 bases and at J to 2 bases, leaving 7 bases not matched to a gene. Germline CDR1 and CDR2: MDHEN and SYDVKM. The CDR3 is CASSFRGPVVTDTQYF. The CDR3 coding sequence is TGTGCCAGCAGTTTCAGGGGGCCGGTGGTCACAGATACGCAGTATTTT. Full variable domain (rest looked up from reference TRBV28 and TRBJ2-3): DVKVTQSSRYLVKRTGEKVFLECVQDMDHENMFWYRQDPGLGLRLIYFSYDVKMKEKGDIPEGYSVSREKKERFSLILESASTNQTSMYLCASSFRGPVVTDTQYFGPGTRLTVL.

The J gene is TRBJ2-6, the V gene TRBV3-1, with D unclear. This CDR3 region has 15 residues. Germline CDR1 reads LGHDT; CDR2 reads YNNKEL (reference sequence). Trimming left V 7 bases short and J 0 bases short, with 10 bases between. The CDR3 DNA sequence: TGTGCCAGCACACCTCGCGGCTCTGGGGCCAACGTCCTGACTTTC. Residues: CASTPRGSGANVLTF.

This chain joins TRBV29-1 and TRBJ2-1, with 8 nucleotides matching TRBD2. The trim removed 4 bases at V and 10 bases at J, leaving 6 bases unmatched. This CDR3 is 12 amino acids long. Per germline, CDR1 SQVTM and CDR2 ANQGSEA. CDR3 region: CSVGGASGEQFF. In DNA form, the CDR3 reads TGCAGCGTTGGTGGAGCTAGCGGGGAGCAGTTCTTC.

This clonotype showed up many times. The V call is TRBV5-1, the J call TRBJ2-3; maybe TRBD1 (6 bases). The CDR3 runs to 15 residues. Trimming shortened V by 4 bases and J by 0 bases, and 12 bases separated the two germline ends. Germline assignment: CDR1 SGHRS and CDR2 YFSETQ. DNA for the CDR3: TGCGCCAGCAGCGGAGGACAGTGGAGCACAGATACGCAGTATTTT. It encodes CASSGGQWSTDTQYF. Complete variable domain (other parts from reference TRBV5-1 and TRBJ2-3): KAGVTQTPRYLIKTRGQQVTLSCSPISGHRSVSWYQQTPGQGLQFLFEYFSETQRNKGNFPGRFSGRQFSNSRSEMNVSTLELGDSALYLCASSGGQWSTDTQYFGPGTRLTVL.

The chain employs TRBV11-1 and TRBJ2-2; either TRBD1 or TRBD2 may supply D (7 bases each). Trimming took off 7 bases at V and 4 bases at J, with 25 bases between the two ends. Germline CDR1 SGHAT, CDR2 FQDESV (reference sequence). This CDR3 spans 18 amino acids. CDR3 in amino acids: CASTPQSWEGASTGELFF. The CDR3 DNA is TGTGCCAGCACCCCCCAGTCCTGGGAGGGGGCGAGCACCGGGGAGCTGTTTTTT.

This clonotype was counted only a few times. The rearrangement joins TRBV7-8 to TRBJ2-4, with D hard to call. CDR3 size: 16 residues. Per germline, CDR1 SGHVS and CDR2 FQNEAQ. V lost 4 bases to trimming and J lost 0 bases, with 13 bases between them. The CDR3 sequence: CASSSLGSLAKNIQYF. Here the CDR3 DNA reads TGTGCCAGCAGCTCGTTGGGGTCCTTAGCCAAAAACATTCAGTACTTC.

The rearrangement joins TRBV7-9 to TRBJ2-4; D remains unclear. Trimming took off 5 bases at V and 0 bases at J, with 8 bases between the two ends. The CDR3 runs 14 residues. Germline values: CDR1 SEHNR, CDR2 FQNEAQ (reference sequence). CDR3 sequence: CASSLHGAKNIQYF. CDR3 DNA: TGTGCCAGCAGCCTTCACGGAGCCAAAAACATTCAGTACTTC.

This clonotype was recorded a few times. The chain couples TRBV6-5 to TRBJ2-1; D might be TRBD2 (6 bases). V was clipped by 0 bases and J by 4 bases, with 10 bases between them. The CDR3 sequence is 15 residues long. CDR1 and CDR2 from the germline V gene are MNHEY and SVGAGI. The CDR3 loop is CASSYSGTAYNEQFF. CDR3 nucleotides: TGTGCCAGCAGTTACTCTGGGACTGCTTACAATGAGCAGTTCTTC.